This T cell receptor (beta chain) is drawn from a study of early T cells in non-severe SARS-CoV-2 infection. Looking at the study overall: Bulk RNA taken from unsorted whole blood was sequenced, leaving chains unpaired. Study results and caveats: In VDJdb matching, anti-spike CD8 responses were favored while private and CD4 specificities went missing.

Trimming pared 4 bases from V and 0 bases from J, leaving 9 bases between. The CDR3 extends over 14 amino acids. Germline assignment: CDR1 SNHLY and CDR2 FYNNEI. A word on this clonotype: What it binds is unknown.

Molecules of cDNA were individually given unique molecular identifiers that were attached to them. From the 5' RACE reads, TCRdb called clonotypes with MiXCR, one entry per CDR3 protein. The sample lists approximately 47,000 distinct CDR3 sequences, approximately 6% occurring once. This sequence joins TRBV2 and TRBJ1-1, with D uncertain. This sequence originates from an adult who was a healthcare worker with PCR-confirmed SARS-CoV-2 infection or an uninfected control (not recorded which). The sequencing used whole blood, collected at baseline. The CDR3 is CASSVPRVNTEAFF. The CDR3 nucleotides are TGTGCCAGCAGTGTACCGCGGGTGAACACTGAAGCTTTCTTT.